This T cell receptor beta chain was profiled in a study of blood T cell repertoires in COVID-19. Study summary: PBMCs, B-cell-depleted T cells, or T cells provided the cDNA or gDNA that made up the material.

Original methodology: Reference gene primer amplification in the assay estimated nucleated cell counts. TCRdb keeps only in-frame clones here, not all; method: immunoSEQ multiplex PCR. V and J calls and clone size are copied from that table; D and trimming were computed from the DNA. The sample shows approximately 170,000 clones, about 89% of them seen only once. The CDR3 spans 14 residues. CDR1 is SGHRS, CDR2 YFSETQ, per germline. Trimming took off 3 bases at V and 1 base at J, with 7 bases between the two ends. Sequencing used peripheral blood. The receptor was derived from a man between 65 and 85 years old with acute or convalescent COVID-19. This chain connects TRBV5-1 to TRBJ2-2, with a tentative D call TRBD1 (6 bases). CDR3 coding DNA: TGCGCCAGCAGCTGGGGACAGAACACCGGGGAGCTGTTTTTT. Residues: CASSWGQNTGELFF.